What follows are 31 T cell receptor beta chains derived from one specimen sequenced in a study of monozygotic twins with inflammatory bowel disease. TCRdb processed the 5' RACE reads again and assigns one entry to each CDR3 protein, with no DNA. This table lists about 300,000 distinct CDR3 sequences. The sequenced sample consisted of blood. These receptors all stem from a human donor with ulcerative colitis or Crohn's disease, or a healthy co-twin of an affected twin (not recorded which).

The rearrangement joins TRBV9 to TRBJ2-1; TCRdb lists TRBD1, though no DNA is available to test this call. The length of the CDR3 is 15 residues. The V gene's germline CDR1 is SGDLS and CDR2 YYNGEE. This CDR3 is CASSVVWGGLNEQFF. The full variable domain, in which reference TRBV9 and TRBJ2-1 provide the parts outside the CDR3, is DSGVTQTPKHLITATGQRVTLRCSPRSGDLSVYWYQQSLDQGLQFLIQYYNGEERAKGNILERFSAQQFPDLHSELNLSSLELGDSALYFCASSVVWGGLNEQFFGPGTRLTVL.

CDR3 sequence reads: CASSLEAGRFPQHF. V is TRBV7-8 and J is TRBJ1-5. CDR3 length: 14 amino acids. Germline lookup yields CDR1 SGHVS and CDR2 FQNEAQ. Variable domain in full (rest from reference TRBV7-8 and TRBJ1-5): GAGVSQSPRYKVAKRGQDVALRCDPISGHVSLFWYQQALGQGPEFLTYFQNEAQLDKSGLPSDRFFAERPEGSVSTLKIQRTQQEDSAVYLCASSLEAGRFPQHFGDGTRLSIL.

The chain has TRBV7-9 and TRBJ2-2; the D gene TCRdb calls, TRBD1, cannot be checked with no DNA. The CDR3 is 17 residues long. The germline CDR1 and CDR2 sequences are SEHNR and FQNEAQ (reference sequence). The CDR3 loop reads CASSLKTSRGRAGELFF.

The chain recombines TRBV27 with TRBJ2-5; no DNA is available, so the TRBD2 call from TCRdb remains unchecked. Germline assignment: CDR1 MNHEY and CDR2 SMNVEV (reference sequence). The CDR3 is made up of 14 amino acids. CDR3 sequence: CASSVTSGHETQYF.

The V call is TRBV10-3, the J call TRBJ1-5; as DNA is missing, the TRBD1 call by TCRdb cannot be tested. CDR1 and CDR2 (germline): ENHRY, SYGVKD. The CDR3 runs to 12 residues. This CDR3 is CAISEWGRPQHF.

The chain uses TRBV28 and TRBJ2-3; TCRdb names TRBD1, which stays unverified in the absence of DNA. Germline-derived CDR1 and CDR2 are MDHEN and SYDVKM. The CDR3 totals 20 residues. CDR3 sequence reads: CASSLASGSRVGPGADTQYF.

This chain joins TRBV15 and TRBJ2-3. The CDR3 sequence is 13 residues long. CDR1 is LNHNV and CDR2 is YYDKDF in the germline V gene (reference sequence). CDR3 in amino acids: CATSREPTDTQYF.

V is TRBV4-3 and J is TRBJ1-4. There are 16 residues in the CDR3. The germline V gene encodes CDR1 LGHNA and CDR2 YSLEER. This CDR3 is CASSQDLTQQNEKLFF.

This sequence joins TRBV5-6 and TRBJ2-2; TCRdb's D call, TRBD1, is unchecked because there is no DNA. This CDR3 region has 15 residues. Germline V gene sequence: CDR1 SGHDT, CDR2 YYEEEE. The CDR3 region is CASSLIDRNTGELFF.

The chain employs TRBV30 and TRBJ2-2. There are 13 residues in the CDR3. Germline values: CDR1 GTSNPN, CDR2 SVGIG (reference sequence). CDR3: CAWSVLTNGELFF.

This chain connects TRBV20-1 to TRBJ1-3; TCRdb gives TRBD1 as the D gene, but with no DNA this cannot be confirmed. This CDR3 has 13 residues. Germline V gene lookup returns CDR1 DFQATT and CDR2 SNEGSKA (reference sequence). CDR3 amino acids: CSATQGYGNTIYF.

The chain employs TRBV5-1 and TRBJ2-3; TCRdb calls TRBD1, which cannot be checked without DNA. The CDR3 runs 17 residues. Per the germline V gene, CDR1 is SGHRS and CDR2 is YFSETQ. This CDR3 reads CASSLEAPAGSTDTQYF.

This chain links TRBV5-1 with TRBJ2-5. This CDR3 spans 13 amino acids. CDR1 and CDR2 from the germline V gene are SGHRS and YFSETQ. This CDR3 reads CASMVSQEETQYF.

This chain uses TRBV19 with TRBJ1-1; TCRdb's assignment of TRBD1 cannot be checked, as there is no DNA. CDR1 is LNHDA and CDR2 is SQIVND in the germline V gene (reference sequence). CDR3 length: 15 amino acids. Here the CDR3 reads CASSIPWTGRTEAFF.

The CDR3: CASSREKRGFNQPQHF. The genes are TRBV28 and TRBJ1-5; TCRdb's D gene call, TRBD1, goes unchecked for lack of DNA. Germline assignment: CDR1 MDHEN and CDR2 SYDVKM. CDR3 length: 16 amino acids.

This chain connects TRBV7-8 to TRBJ2-1; TCRdb's assignment of TRBD2 cannot be checked, as there is no DNA. Germline loops: CDR1 SGHVS, CDR2 FQNEAQ. CDR3 length: 16 amino acids. The CDR3 sequence is CASSLIRSGGGNEQFF.

CDR3 loop: CASSFQGENTGELFF. The V gene is TRBV5-1, the J gene TRBJ2-2; TCRdb selects TRBD1, and the lack of DNA leaves this call unchecked. This CDR3 spans 15 amino acids. Germline CDR1 and CDR2: SGHRS and YFSETQ.

The chain combines TRBV5-1 with TRBJ2-2; TCRdb reports TRBD2, a call that lacks DNA to check it against. This CDR3 contains 16 residues. Germline assignment: CDR1 SGHRS and CDR2 YFSETQ. Here the CDR3 reads CASSRRTSGGPSELFF.

This chain joins TRBV7-2 and TRBJ2-1; TCRdb picks TRBD2, but there is no DNA to check that call. The CDR3 consists of 15 residues. From germline, CDR1 is SGHTA and CDR2 FQGNSA. This CDR3 is CASSFELAGGKEQFF.

The chain joins TRBV20-1 to TRBJ2-2; lacking DNA, the TRBD2 call made by TCRdb goes unchecked. Germline CDR1 and CDR2: DFQATT and SNEGSKA (reference sequence). The CDR3 sequence is 14 residues long. CDR3 in amino acids: CSARDGGAFGELFF.

The gene calls are TRBV7-2 and TRBJ2-2; TCRdb returns TRBD1, unconfirmable since there is no DNA. CDR1 SGHTA and CDR2 FQGNSA come from the germline V gene. The CDR3 has 16 residues. The CDR3 loop is CASSLAGTGRHGELFF.

This chain uses TRBV2 with TRBJ1-2; TCRdb's assignment of TRBD1 cannot be checked, as there is no DNA. The CDR3 spans 13 residues. Per the germline V gene, CDR1 is SNHLY and CDR2 is FYNNEI. CDR3 in amino acids: CASRPGTGFGYTF.

The genes are TRBV27 and TRBJ1-4; as DNA is missing, the TRBD1 call by TCRdb cannot be tested. Germline lookup yields CDR1 MNHEY and CDR2 SMNVEV (reference sequence). The CDR3 extends over 13 amino acids. The CDR3 spells CASTGQGNEKLFF.

This chain connects TRBV9 to TRBJ2-7; TCRdb gives TRBD2 as the D gene, but with no DNA this cannot be confirmed. The CDR3 is 16 residues long. Germline V gene lookup returns CDR1 SGDLS and CDR2 YYNGEE. The CDR3 reads CASSVEPGLGGGEQYF.

This chain links TRBV12-3 or TRBV12-4 with TRBJ2-5; checking the TCRdb D call of TRBD1 is not possible without DNA. The CDR3 is 14 amino acids. CDR3 loop: CASSLTTRGETQYF.

The V call is TRBV16, the J call TRBJ1-2. This CDR3 comprises 11 residues. The germline V gene encodes CDR1 KGHSY and CDR2 FQNENV. The CDR3 here is CASSQSEGPTF.

V usage is TRBV5-1 and J usage is TRBJ2-4; with no DNA, the TCRdb D assignment of TRBD1 cannot be verified. Germline CDR1 is SGHRS and CDR2 is YFSETQ. The CDR3 loop spans 17 amino acids. This CDR3 is CASSDGQGSWAKNIQYF.

V gene TRBV5-1 combines with J gene TRBJ1-1; as DNA is missing, the TRBD1 call by TCRdb cannot be tested. Germline V gives CDR1 SGHRS, CDR2 YFSETQ. This CDR3 is built from 15 residues. CDR3 sequence reads: CASSLAAGVSTEAFF.

The CDR3 region is CASSAFTKGYTEAFF. This chain uses TRBV7-9 with TRBJ1-1; there is no DNA to check the TCRdb D call of TRBD1. The germline CDR1 and CDR2 sequences are SEHNR and FQNEAQ (reference sequence). The CDR3 extends over 15 amino acids.

The chain carries TRBV5-1 and TRBJ1-1; lacking DNA, the TRBD1 call made by TCRdb goes unchecked. The CDR3 covers 14 residues. Germline-derived CDR1 and CDR2 are SGHRS and YFSETQ. CDR3 region: CASSWKTGNTEAFF. Variable domain in full (rest from reference TRBV5-1 and TRBJ1-1): KAGVTQTPRYLIKTRGQQVTLSCSPISGHRSVSWYQQTPGQGLQFLFEYFSETQRNKGNFPGRFSGRQFSNSRSEMNVSTLELGDSALYLCASSWKTGNTEAFFGQGTRLTVV.

The CDR3 sequence: CASSNQGGQETQYF. The J gene is TRBJ2-5, the V gene TRBV2; there is no DNA to check the TCRdb D call of TRBD2. CDR3 length: 14 amino acids. Germline loops: CDR1 SNHLY, CDR2 FYNNEI.